This T cell receptor beta chain derives from a study of shared clonotypes between healthy human individuals. The CDR3 has 17 amino acids. The germline gives CDR1 SNHLY, CDR2 FYNNEI. With 3 bases removed from V and 1 base from J, the gap between germline ends came to 16 bases. The protocol was immunoSEQ multiplex PCR, while the TCRdb copy is restricted to in-frame clones and leaves out a portion. The data show 450,000 to 500,000 clones, more than 75% seen once. The origin of this receptor is a woman in her thirties or forties in good health. Some clones in this sample may be carry-over from other donors' samples. The rearrangement uses TRBV2 and TRBJ1-5; perhaps TRBD1 as D (6 bases). Sequenced input: PBMCs. In DNA, the CDR3 is TGTGCCAGCAGTGATCACCAGGGGCCCCTAAGCAATCAGCCCCAGCATTTT. The encoded protein is CASSDHQGPLSNQPQHF.